This T cell receptor (beta chain) emerged from a study of blood T cell repertoires in COVID-19. The CDR3 totals 15 residues. Trimming removed 0 bases from V and 2 bases from J, with 11 bases in between. CDR1 and CDR2 from the germline V gene are LGHNA and YSLEER. In assigning cohorts, the study relied on participant-reported clinical history. Original data processing: From reference gene primer amplification, estimates of nucleated cell counts were derived. Produced via immunoSEQ multiplex PCR; TCRdb's table is partial and in-frame only. V, J and clone size are taken as reported in that table, and D and trimming were inferred from the DNA itself. The sample includes 200,000 to 250,000 clones, roughly 85% of them seen just once.

The sequencing sample was made of PBMCs or T cells enriched from blood (not recorded which). This chain joins TRBV4-3 and TRBJ2-7, with D unclear. The sequence derives from a woman aged 45-65 years with acute COVID-19. CDR3 sequence reads: CASSQDGSVTYEQYF. The CDR3 region has the DNA TGCGCCAGCAGCCAAGACGGGTCGGTTACCTACGAGCAGTACTTC.